This entry concerns a single T cell receptor (beta chain). The record originates from a study of OX40 agonist ivuxolimab in advanced cancers. Overall study: Cancers in dose escalation were hepatocellular, melanoma, renal cell and head and neck.

Using immunoSEQ multiplex PCR, the repertoire was profiled, and TCRdb retains in-frame clones only, with some absent. The repertoire holds some 80,000 clones, with 85% as singletons. This TCR derives from an adult with an advanced solid tumor such as melanoma, head and neck, liver or kidney cancer. Sequencing used CD4+ or CD8+ T cells sorted from blood, obtained in a trial of the OX40 agonist ivuxolimab.

CDR3 in amino acids: CASSDGTWGSGVLNTGELFF. DNA for the CDR3: TGCGCCAGCAGTGATGGGACGTGGGGTAGCGGGGTCTTAAACACCGGGGAGCTGTTTTTT. The chain joins TRBV10-1 to TRBJ2-2; 8 bases are shared with TRBD2. The ends lost 3 bases at V and 2 bases at J; junction bases unmatched: 17. The CDR3 covers 20 residues. Germline CDR1 reads WNHNN; CDR2 reads SYGVQD (reference sequence).